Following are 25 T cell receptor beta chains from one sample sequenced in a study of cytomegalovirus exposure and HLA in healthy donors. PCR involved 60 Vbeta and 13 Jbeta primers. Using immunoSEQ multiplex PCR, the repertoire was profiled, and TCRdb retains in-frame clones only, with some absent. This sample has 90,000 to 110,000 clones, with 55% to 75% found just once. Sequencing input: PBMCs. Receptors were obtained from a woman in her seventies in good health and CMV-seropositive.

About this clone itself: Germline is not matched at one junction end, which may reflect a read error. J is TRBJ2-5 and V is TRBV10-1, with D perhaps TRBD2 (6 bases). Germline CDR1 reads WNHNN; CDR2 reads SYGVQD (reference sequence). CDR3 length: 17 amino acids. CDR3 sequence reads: CASSESRRGRTGETRYF. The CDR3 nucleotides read TGCGCCAGCAGTGAGTCGAGACGGGGAAGAACGGGAGAGACCCGGTACTTC.

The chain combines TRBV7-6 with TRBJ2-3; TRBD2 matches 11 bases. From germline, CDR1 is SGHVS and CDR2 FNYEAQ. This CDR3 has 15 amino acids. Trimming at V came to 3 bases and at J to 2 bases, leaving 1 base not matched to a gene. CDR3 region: CASSLTSGVTDTQYF. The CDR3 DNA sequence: TGTGCCAGCAGCTTGACTAGCGGGGTCACAGATACGCAGTATTTT.

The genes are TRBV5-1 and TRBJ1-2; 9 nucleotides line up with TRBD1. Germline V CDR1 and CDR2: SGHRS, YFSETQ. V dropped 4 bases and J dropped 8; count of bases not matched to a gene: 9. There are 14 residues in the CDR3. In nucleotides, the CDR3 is TGCGCCAGCAGCGCTACACAGGGGGCGCAGGGCTACACCTTC. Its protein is CASSATQGAQGYTF.

CDR3 protein: CASSAGTGYYEQYF. In DNA, the CDR3 is TGTGCCAGCAGCGCCGGGACAGGGTACTACGAGCAGTACTTC. This chain uses TRBV5-4 with TRBJ2-7; TRBD1 aligns across 9 bases. Germline V CDR1 and CDR2: SGHNT, YYREEE (reference sequence). V shed 4 bases, J shed 3 bases, and the junction held 5 bases outside the gene matches. The CDR3 extends over 14 amino acids.

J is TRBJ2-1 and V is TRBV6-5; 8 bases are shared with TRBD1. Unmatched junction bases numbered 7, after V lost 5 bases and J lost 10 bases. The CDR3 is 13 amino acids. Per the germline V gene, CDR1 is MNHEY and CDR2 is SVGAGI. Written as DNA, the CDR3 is TGTGCCAGCAGTCGGAACAGGGGGTGGGAGCAGTTCTTC. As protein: CASSRNRGWEQFF.

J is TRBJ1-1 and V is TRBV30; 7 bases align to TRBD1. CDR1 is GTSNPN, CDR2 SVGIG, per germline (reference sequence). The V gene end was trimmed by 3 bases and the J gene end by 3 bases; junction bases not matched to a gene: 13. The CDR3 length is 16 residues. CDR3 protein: CAWSPGDRRFYTEAFF. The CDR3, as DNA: TGTGCCTGGAGCCCTGGGGACAGAAGATTTTACACTGAAGCTTTCTTT.

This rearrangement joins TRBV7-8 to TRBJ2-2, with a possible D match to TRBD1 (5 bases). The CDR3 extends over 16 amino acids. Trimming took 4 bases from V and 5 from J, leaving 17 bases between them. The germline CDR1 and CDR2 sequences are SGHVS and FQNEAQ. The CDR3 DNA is TGTGCCAGCAGCTGGGGCCCCGCCGCCGGGACCGGGGAGCTGTTTTTT. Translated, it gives CASSWGPAAGTGELFF.

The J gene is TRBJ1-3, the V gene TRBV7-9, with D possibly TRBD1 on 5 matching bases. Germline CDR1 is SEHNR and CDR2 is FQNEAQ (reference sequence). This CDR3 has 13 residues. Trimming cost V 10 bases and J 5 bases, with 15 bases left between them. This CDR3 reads CAIETDSRNTIYF. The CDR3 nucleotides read TGTGCCATCGAGACTGACAGTCGAAACACCATATATTTT.

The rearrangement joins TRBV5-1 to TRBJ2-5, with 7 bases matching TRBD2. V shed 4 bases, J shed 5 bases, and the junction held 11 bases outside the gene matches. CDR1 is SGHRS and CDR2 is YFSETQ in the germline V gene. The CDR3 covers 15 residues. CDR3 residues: CASSPGTTPTETQYF. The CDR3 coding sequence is TGCGCCAGCAGCCCTGGGACTACCCCAACGGAGACCCAGTACTTC.

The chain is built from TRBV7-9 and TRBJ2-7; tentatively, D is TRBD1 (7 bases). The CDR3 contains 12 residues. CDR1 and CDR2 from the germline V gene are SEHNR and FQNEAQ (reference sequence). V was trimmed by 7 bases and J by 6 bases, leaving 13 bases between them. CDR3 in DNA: TGTGCCAGCAACCGACAGGGAGGCGAGCAGTACTTC. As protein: CASNRQGGEQYF.

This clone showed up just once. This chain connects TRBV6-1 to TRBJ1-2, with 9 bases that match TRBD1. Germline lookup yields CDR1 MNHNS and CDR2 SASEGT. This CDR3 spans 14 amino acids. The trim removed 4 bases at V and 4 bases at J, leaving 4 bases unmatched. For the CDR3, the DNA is TGTGCCAGCAGTGGTACAGGGGGCGGCTATGGCTACACCTTC. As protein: CASSGTGGGYGYTF.

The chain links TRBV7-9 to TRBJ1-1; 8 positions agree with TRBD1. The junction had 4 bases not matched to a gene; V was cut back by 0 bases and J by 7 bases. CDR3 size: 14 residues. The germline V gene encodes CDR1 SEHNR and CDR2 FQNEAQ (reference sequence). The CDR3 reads CASSLAQGAREAFF. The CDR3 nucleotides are TGTGCCAGCAGCTTAGCCCAGGGGGCGCGTGAAGCTTTCTTT.

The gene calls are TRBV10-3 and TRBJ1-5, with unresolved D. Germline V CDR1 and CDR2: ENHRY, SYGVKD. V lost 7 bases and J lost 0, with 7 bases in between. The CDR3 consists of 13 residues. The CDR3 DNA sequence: TGTGCCATCACGGAGAATAGCAATCAGCCCCAGCATTTT. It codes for CAITENSNQPQHF.

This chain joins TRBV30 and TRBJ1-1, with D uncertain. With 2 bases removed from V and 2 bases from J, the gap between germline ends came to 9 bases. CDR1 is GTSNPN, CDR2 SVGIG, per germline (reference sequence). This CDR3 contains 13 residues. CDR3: CAWSSYTNTEAFF. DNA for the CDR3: TGTGCCTGGAGTTCTTACACCAACACTGAAGCTTTCTTT.

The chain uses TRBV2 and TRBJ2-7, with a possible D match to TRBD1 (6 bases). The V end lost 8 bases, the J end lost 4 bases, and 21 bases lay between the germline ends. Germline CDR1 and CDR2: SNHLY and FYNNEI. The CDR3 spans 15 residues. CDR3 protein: CASAGVGAGEYEQYF. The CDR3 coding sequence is TGTGCCAGCGCAGGGGTCGGGGCCGGGGAGTACGAGCAGTACTTC.

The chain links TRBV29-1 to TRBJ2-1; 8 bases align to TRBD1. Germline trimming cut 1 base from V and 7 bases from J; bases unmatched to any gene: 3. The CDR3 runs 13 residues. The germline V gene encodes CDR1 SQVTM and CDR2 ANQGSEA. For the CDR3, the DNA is TGCAGCGTTGAAGGACAGGGGTGGAATGAGCAGTTCTTC. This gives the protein CSVEGQGWNEQFF.

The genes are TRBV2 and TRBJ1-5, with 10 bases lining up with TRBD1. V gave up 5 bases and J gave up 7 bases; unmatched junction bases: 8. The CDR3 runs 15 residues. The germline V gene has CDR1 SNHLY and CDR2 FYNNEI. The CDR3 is CASSPDRGLGQPQHF. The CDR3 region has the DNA TGTGCCAGCAGTCCAGACAGGGGGCTAGGGCAGCCCCAGCATTTT.

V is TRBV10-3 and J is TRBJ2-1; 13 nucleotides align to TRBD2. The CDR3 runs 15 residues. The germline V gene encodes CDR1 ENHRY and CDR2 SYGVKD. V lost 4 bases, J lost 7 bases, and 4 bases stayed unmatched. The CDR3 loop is CAISGGLAGNNEQFF. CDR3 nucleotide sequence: TGTGCCATCAGTGGGGGACTAGCGGGGAATAATGAGCAGTTCTTC.

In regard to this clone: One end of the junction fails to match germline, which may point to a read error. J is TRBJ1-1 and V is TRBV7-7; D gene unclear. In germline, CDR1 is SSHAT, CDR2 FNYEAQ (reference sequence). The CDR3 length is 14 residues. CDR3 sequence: CASSLEMGSTEAFF. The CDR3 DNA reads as TGTGCTAGCAGCTTAGAGATGGGGAGCACTGAAGCTTTCTTT.

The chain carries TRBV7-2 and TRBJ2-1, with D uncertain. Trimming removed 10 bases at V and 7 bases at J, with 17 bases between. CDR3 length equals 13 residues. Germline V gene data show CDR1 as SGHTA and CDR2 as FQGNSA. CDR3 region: CATTPNLVNEQFF. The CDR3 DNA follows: TGTGCCACCACGCCGAATCTAGTTAATGAGCAGTTCTTC. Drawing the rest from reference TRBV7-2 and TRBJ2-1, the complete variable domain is GAGVSQSPSNKVTEKGKDVELRCDPISGHTALYWYRQSLGQGLEFLIYFQGNSAPDKSGLPSDRFSAERTGGSVSTLTIQRTQQEDSAVYLCATTPNLVNEQFFGPGTRLTVL.

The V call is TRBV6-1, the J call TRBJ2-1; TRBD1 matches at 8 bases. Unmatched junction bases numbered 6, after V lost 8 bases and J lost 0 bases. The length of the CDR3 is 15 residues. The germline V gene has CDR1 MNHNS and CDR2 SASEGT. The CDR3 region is CASVRTGISYNEQFF. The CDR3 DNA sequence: TGTGCCAGCGTGAGGACAGGGATCTCCTACAATGAGCAGTTCTTC.

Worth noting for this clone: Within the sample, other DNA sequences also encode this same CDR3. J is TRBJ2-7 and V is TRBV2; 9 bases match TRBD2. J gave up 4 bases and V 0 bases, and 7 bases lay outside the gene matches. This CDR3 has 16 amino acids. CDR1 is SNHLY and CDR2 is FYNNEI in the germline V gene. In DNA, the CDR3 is TGTGCCAGCAGTGAAGCGCTTCCTAGCGGGGTGTACGAGCAGTACTTC. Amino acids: CASSEALPSGVYEQYF.

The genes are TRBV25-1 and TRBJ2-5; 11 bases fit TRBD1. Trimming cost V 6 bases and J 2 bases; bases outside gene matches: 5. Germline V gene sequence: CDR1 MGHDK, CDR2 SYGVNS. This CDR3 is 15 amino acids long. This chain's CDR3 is CASRRTGGLQETQYF. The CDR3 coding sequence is TGTGCCAGCAGGAGGACAGGGGGCCTTCAAGAGACCCAGTACTTC.

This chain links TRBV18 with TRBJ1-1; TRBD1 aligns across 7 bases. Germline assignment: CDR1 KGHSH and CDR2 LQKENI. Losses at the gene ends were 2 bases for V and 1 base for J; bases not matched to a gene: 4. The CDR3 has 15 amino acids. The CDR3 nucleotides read TGTGCCAGCTCACCAAGGACAGGAAAGAACACTGAAGCTTTCTTT. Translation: CASSPRTGKNTEAFF.

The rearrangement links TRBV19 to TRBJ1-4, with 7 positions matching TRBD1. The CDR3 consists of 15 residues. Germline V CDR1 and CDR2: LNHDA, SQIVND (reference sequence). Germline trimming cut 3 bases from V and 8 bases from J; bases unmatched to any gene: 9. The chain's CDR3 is CASSMQTGLGEKLFF. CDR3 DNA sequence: TGTGCCAGTAGTATGCAGACAGGGCTGGGGGAAAAACTGTTTTTT.